This entry is about one T cell receptor (beta chain). Its matching antigen is unknown. The CDR3 runs 12 residues. With V trimmed by 7 bases and J by 3 bases, 1 base remained unmatched. The germline V gene has CDR1 SGHRS and CDR2 YFSETQ. This sample is part of a study of CD8+ T cells in alopecia areata. For the study at large: Tofacitinib was taken orally by treated patients, and the dose was 5 to 10 mg twice daily. The study, taken as a whole, reports: The study found higher clonality in lesional than normal scalp, especially in alopecia totalis/universalis.

Isolated RNA was reverse transcribed into cDNA used as the sequencing template. Clones were read by immunoSEQ multiplex PCR, and TCRdb kept only the in-frame ones, dropping some. This table has under 110,000 clones, roughly 56% appearing once. Treatment indicated: oral pan-JAK inhibitor, 5-10 mg twice daily. Lesional scalp punch biopsies and peripheral blood were collected from alopecia areata patients. This chain joins TRBV5-1 and TRBJ2-1; 7 bases align to TRBD1. The source of this sequence is a human donor with alopecia areata. Sequenced material: CD8+ T cells sorted from blood, taken at approximately week 60, from a patient treated with tofacitinib. The chain's CDR3 is CASRDSYNEQFF. CDR3 DNA: TGCGCCAGCCGGGACAGCTACAATGAGCAGTTCTTC. Together with reference TRBV5-1 and TRBJ2-1, the CDR3 gives the full variable domain: KAGVTQTPRYLIKTRGQQVTLSCSPISGHRSVSWYQQTPGQGLQFLFEYFSETQRNKGNFPGRFSGRQFSNSRSEMNVSTLELGDSALYLCASRDSYNEQFFGPGTRLTVL.